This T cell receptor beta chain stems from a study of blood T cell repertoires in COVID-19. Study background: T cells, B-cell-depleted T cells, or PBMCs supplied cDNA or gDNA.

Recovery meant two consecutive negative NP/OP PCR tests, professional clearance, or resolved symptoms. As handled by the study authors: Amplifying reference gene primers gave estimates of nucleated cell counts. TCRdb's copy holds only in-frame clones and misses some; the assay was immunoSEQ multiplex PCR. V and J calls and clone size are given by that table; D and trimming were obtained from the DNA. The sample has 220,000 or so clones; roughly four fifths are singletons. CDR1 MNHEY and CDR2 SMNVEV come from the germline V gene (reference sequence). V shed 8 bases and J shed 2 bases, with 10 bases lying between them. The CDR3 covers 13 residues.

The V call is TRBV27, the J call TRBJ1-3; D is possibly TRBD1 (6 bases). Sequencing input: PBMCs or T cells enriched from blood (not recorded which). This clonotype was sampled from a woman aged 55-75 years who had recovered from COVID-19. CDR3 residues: CASSGDTGNTIYF. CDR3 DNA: TGTGCCAGCTCAGGGGACACTGGAAACACCATATATTTT.